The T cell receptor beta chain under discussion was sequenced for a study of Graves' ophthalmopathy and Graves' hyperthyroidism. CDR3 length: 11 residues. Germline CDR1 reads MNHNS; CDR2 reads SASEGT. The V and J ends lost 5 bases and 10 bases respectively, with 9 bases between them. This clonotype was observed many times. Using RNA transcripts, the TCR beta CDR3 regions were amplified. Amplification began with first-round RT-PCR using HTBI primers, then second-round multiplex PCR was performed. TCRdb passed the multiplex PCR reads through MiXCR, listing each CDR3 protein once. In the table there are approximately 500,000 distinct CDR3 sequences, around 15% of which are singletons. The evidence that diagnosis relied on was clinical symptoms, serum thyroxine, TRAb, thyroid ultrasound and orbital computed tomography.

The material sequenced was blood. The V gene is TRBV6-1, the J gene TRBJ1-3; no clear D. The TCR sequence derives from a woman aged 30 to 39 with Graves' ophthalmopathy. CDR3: CASSQSDTIYF. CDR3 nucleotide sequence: TGTGCCAGCAGTCAAAGCGATACCATATATTTT.